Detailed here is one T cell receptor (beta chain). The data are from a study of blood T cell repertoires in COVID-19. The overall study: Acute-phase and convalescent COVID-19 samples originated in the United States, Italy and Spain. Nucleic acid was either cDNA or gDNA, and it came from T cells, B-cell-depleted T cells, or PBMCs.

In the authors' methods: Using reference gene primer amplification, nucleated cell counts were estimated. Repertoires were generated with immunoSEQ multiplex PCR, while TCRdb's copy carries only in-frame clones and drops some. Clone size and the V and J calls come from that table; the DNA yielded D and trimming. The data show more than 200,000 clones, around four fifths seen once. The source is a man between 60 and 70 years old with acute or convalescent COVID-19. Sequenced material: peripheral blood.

This CDR3 reads CASSPRGTATRTGETQYF. In nucleotides, the CDR3 is TGTGCCAGCTCACCTCGAGGGACAGCGACAAGGACAGGGGAGACCCAGTACTTC. The V and J genes are TRBV18 and TRBJ2-5; 8 bases map to TRBD1. The V gene's germline CDR1 is KGHSH and CDR2 LQKENI. This CDR3 is built from 18 residues. V shed 3 bases, J shed 5 bases, and the junction held 17 bases outside the gene matches.